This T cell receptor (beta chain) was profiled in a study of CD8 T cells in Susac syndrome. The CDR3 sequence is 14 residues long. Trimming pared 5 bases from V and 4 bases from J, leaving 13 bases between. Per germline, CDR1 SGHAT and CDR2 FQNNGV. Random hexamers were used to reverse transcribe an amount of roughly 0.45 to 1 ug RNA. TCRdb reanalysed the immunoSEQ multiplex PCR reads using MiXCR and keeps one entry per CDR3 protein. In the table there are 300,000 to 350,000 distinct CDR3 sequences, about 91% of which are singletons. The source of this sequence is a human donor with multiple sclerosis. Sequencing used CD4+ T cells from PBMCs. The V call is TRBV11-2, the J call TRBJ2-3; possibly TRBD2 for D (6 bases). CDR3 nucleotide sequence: TGTGCCAGCAGCCCCAGACTAGTGGCAGATACGCAGTATTTT. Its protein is CASSPRLVADTQYF.